This T cell receptor (beta chain) was profiled in a study of preoperative IRX-2 immunotherapy in early breast cancer (dated by TCRdb to between 2018 and 2020). Libraries were made using the immunoSEQ multiplex PCR assay. The immuneACCESS repertoire file appears here via TCRdb, limited to in-frame rearrangements. These files lack a portion of the clones; in checked studies, under half of the deficit traces to unresolved V genes, and the cause of the others is not known. This sample lists 30,000 or so clones; around 83% were detected once. The top ten clonotypes cover roughly 2.6% of the sample. Interpreted using the paper, the treatment or condition label stands for: preoperative locoregional IRX-2 cytokine immunotherapy. The samples were obtained from a phase Ib study that tested preoperative, locoregional IRX-2 cytokine immunotherapy meant to prime immune responses. Before surgery, IRX-2 was given to the donors, who were patients with early-stage breast cancer.

In regard to this clone: It has no known antigen specificity. No quality values exist for individual bases; no much larger clone is one base distant.

This receptor was taken from a human donor with breast cancer. Sequencing was performed on lymph node tissue, taken from a patient treated with IRX-2 immunotherapy.

The CDR3 is CASSQGRASQQYF. The nucleotide sequence reads as follows: TGTGCCAGCAGCCAAGGGAGGGCATCCCAGCAGTACTTC. This receptor chain uses TRBV14 and TRBJ2-7; matching of 6 bases hints at TRBD2 as the D gene. The germline V gene supplies CDR1 SGHDN and CDR2 FVKESK. From the cysteine up to the phenylalanine, the CDR3 has a length of 13 residues. The entry retains the CDR3 DNA only, 39 bases that are in frame from base 1. V loses 1 base of germline sequence and J loses 8 bases, and the interval between the two ends is 12 bases.